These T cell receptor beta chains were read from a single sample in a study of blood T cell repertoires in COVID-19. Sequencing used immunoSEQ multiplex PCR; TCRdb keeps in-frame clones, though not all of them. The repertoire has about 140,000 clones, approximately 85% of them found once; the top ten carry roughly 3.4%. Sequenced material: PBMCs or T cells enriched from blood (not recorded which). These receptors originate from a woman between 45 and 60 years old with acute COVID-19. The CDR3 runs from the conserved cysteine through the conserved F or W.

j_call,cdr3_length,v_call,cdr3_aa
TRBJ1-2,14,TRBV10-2,CASRESGTNYGYTF
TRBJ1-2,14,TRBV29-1,CSVTTGGGNYGYTF
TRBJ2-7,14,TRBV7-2,CASSQYGNDHEQYF
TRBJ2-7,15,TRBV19,CASSLLAGGSYEQYF
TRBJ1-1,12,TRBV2,CASSGTVTEAFF
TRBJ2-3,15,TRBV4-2,CASSRREVSTDTQYF
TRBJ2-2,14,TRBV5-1,CASRAERAAGELFF
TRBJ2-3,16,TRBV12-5,CASGSGSLQGMDTQYF
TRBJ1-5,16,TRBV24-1,CATSDSRTGGFQPQHF
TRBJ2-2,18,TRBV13,CASSLGGLALPNTGELFF
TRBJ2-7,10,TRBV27,CASSQYEQYF
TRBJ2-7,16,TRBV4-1,CASSQQPTGQGYEQYF
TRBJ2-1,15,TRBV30,CAWSVRTSGFNEQFF
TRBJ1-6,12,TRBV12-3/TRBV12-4,CASSWTGGPLHF
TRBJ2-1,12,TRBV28,CASSLSADEQFF
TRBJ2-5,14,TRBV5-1,CASSTGRGAETQYF
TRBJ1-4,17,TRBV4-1,CASTLQGVVVPNEKLFF
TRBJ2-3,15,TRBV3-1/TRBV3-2,CASSQNSGGTDTQYF
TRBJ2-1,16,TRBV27,CASISGTSGKGAEQFF
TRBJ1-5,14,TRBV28,CASRSGQRQIAQHF
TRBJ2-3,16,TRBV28,CASSLIAGKSTDTQYF